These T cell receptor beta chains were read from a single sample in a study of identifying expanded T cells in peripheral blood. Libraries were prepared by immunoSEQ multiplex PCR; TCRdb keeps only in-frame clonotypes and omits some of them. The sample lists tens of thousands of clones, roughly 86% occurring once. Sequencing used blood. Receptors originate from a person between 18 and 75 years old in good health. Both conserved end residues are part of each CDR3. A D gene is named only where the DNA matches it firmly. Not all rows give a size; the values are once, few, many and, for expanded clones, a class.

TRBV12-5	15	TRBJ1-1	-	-	CASGLDPGASGEAFF	TGTGCTAGTGGTTTGGATCCGGGTGCTTCTGGTGAAGCTTTCTTT
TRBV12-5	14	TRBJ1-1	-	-	CASGLVSANTEAFF	TGTGCTAGTGGTTTGGTTTCCGCGAACACTGAAGCTTTCTTT
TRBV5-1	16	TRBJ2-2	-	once	CASSQLLAGDTGELFF	TGCGCCAGCAGCCAATTACTAGCTGGGGACACCGGGGAGCTGTTTTTT
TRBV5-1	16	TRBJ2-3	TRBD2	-	CASSLDLAGGSDTQYF	TGCGCCAGCAGCTTGGATCTAGCGGGGGGCTCGGATACGCAGTATTTT
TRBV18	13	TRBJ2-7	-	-	CASSPSTRGEQYF	TGTGCCAGCTCGCCTTCGACGCGAGGCGAGCAGTACTTC
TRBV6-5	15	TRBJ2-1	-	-	CASSYTTGMTDEQFF	TGTGCCAGCAGTTACACGACGGGAATGACGGATGAGCAGTTCTTC
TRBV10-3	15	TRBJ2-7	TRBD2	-	CAIREFSSGNVEQYF	TGTGCCATCAGAGAATTCTCTAGCGGGAATGTCGAGCAGTACTTC
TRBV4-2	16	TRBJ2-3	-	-	CASSQGRAASTDTQYF	TGTGCCAGCAGCCAAGGAAGGGCGGCTAGCACAGATACGCAGTATTTT
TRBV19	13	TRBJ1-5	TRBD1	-	CASGDRGDQPQHF	TGTGCCAGTGGGGACAGGGGCGATCAGCCCCAGCATTTT
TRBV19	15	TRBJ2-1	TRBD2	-	CASSMGTSGYNEQFF	TGTGCCAGTAGTATGGGGACTAGCGGTTACAATGAGCAGTTCTTC
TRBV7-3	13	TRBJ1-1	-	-	CASSLGQNTEAFF	TGTGCCAGCAGCTTAGGACAGAACACTGAAGCTTTCTTT
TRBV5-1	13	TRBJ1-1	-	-	CASRFVGNTEAFF	TGCGCCAGCAGGTTTGTAGGGAACACTGAAGCTTTCTTT
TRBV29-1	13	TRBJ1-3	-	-	CSAVEGSGNTIYF	TGCAGCGCCGTTGAGGGCTCTGGAAACACCATATATTTT
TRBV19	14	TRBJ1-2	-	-	CASSIRGGEYGYTF	TGTGCCAGTAGTATCAGGGGAGGAGAATATGGCTACACCTTC
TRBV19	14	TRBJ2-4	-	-	CASSMTVAKNIQYF	TGTGCCAGTAGTATGACAGTAGCCAAAAACATTCAGTACTTC
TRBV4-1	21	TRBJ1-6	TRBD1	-	CASSQEPPGQGRFSYNSPLHF	TGCGCCAGCAGCCAAGAGCCCCCGGGACAGGGGAGATTTTCCTATAATTCACCCCTCCACTTT
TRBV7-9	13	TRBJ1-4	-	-	CASSIQPNEKLFF	TGTGCCAGCAGTATTCAGCCTAATGAAAAACTGTTTTTT
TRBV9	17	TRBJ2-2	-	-	CASSSRDLSTNTGELFF	TGTGCCAGCAGCTCCCGGGACTTGTCGACGAACACCGGGGAGCTGTTTTTT
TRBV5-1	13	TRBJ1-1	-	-	CASSPAGDTEAFF	TGCGCCAGCAGCCCCGCGGGGGACACTGAAGCTTTCTTT
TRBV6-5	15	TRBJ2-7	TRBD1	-	CASSPQGGPGYEQYF	TGTGCCAGCAGTCCGCAAGGGGGCCCCGGCTACGAGCAGTACTTC
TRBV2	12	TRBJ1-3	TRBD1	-	CASSVGTDTIYF	TGTGCCAGCAGTGTCGGGACAGACACCATATATTTT
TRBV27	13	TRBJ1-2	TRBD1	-	CASSEQGADGYTF	TGTGCCAGCAGCGAACAGGGGGCGGATGGCTACACCTTC
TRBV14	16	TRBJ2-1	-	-	CASSQGRAGAYDEQFF	TGTGCCAGCAGCCAAGGTCGGGCAGGGGCGTACGATGAGCAGTTCTTC
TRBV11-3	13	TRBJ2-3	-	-	CASSLGELDTQYF	TGTGCCAGCAGCTTAGGGGAGTTGGATACGCAGTATTTT
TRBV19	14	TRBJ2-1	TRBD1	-	CASSPGQAGNEQFF	TGTGCCAGTAGTCCGGGACAGGCTGGGAATGAGCAGTTCTTC
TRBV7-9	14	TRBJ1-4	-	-	CASSLDRVNEKLFF	TGTGCCAGCAGCTTGGACAGAGTAAATGAAAAACTGTTTTTT
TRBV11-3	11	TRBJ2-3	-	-	CASSSEVSQYF	TGTGCCAGCAGCTCCGAAGTGTCGCAGTATTTT
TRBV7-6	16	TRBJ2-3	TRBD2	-	CASSGPSGGNTDTQYF	TGTGCCAGCAGCGGACCTAGCGGGGGGAACACAGATACGCAGTATTTT
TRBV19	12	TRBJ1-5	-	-	CASSMGVQPQHF	TGTGCCAGTAGTATGGGGGTCCAGCCCCAGCATTTT
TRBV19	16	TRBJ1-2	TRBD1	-	CASSIGTGDLGYGYTF	TGTGCCAGTAGTATAGGAACAGGGGATCTAGGCTATGGCTACACCTTC
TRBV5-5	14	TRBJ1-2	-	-	CASSPGPYSYGYTF	TGTGCCAGCAGCCCGGGACCTTACAGCTATGGCTACACCTTC
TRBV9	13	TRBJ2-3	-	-	CASSQGGTDTQYF	TGTGCCAGCAGCCAGGGGGGAACAGATACGCAGTATTTT
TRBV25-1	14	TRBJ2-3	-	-	CASSQEIRTDTQYF	TGTGCCAGCAGTCAAGAGATTCGAACAGATACGCAGTATTTT
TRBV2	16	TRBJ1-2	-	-	CASSEALRGREGGYTF	TGTGCCAGCAGTGAAGCGCTTCGGGGCCGGGAGGGTGGCTACACCTTC
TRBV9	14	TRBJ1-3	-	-	CASSPQYSGNTIYF	TGTGCCAGCAGCCCACAGTACTCTGGAAACACCATATATTTT
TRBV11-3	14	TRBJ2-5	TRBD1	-	CASSHHRGEETQYF	TGTGCCAGCAGCCATCACAGGGGCGAAGAGACCCAGTACTTC
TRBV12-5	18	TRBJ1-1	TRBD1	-	CASALDRGLLPANTEAFF	TGTGCTAGTGCCCTAGACAGGGGGCTTCTCCCCGCGAACACTGAAGCTTTCTTT
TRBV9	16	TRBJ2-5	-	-	CASSSSLGLNQETQYF	TGTGCCAGCAGCTCGTCCCTAGGGCTAAACCAAGAGACCCAGTACTTC
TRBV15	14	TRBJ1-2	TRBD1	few	CATSMTGQGRGYTF	TGTGCCACCAGCATGACCGGACAGGGTCGGGGCTACACCTTC
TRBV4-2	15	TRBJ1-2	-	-	CASSESSTVSYGYTF	TGTGCCAGCAGCGAATCTTCGACAGTCAGCTATGGCTACACCTTC
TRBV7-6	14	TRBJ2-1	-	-	CASSLGSGSGEQFF	TGTGCCAGCAGCTTAGGGTCAGGGTCAGGCGAGCAGTTCTTC
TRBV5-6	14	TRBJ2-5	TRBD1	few	CASRSTGGTETQYF	TGTGCCAGCAGAAGTACAGGGGGCACAGAGACCCAGTACTTC
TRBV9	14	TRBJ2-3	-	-	CASSVQLPTDTQYF	TGTGCCAGCAGCGTCCAATTACCTACAGATACGCAGTATTTT
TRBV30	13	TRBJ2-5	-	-	CAWSQGFQETQYF	TGTGCCTGGTCCCAAGGGTTTCAAGAGACCCAGTACTTC
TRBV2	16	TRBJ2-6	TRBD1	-	CASSGGTGGGANVLTF	TGTGCCAGCAGTGGAGGGACAGGCGGTGGGGCCAACGTCCTGACTTTC
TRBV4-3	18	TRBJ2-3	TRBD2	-	CASSQVLAGGGSTDTQYF	TGCGCCAGCAGCCAAGTCCTAGCGGGAGGTGGTAGTACAGATACGCAGTATTTT
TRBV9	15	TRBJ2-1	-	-	CASSVAGDSYNEQFF	TGTGCCAGCAGCGTAGCGGGAGACTCCTACAATGAGCAGTTCTTC
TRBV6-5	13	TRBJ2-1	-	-	CASLGFDYNEQFF	TGTGCCAGTCTGGGGTTCGACTACAATGAGCAGTTCTTC
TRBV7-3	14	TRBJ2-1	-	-	CASSQFEAGNEQFF	TGTGCCAGCAGCCAATTCGAGGCGGGCAATGAGCAGTTCTTC
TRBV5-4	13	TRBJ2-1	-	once	CASSLDFGDEQFF	TGTGCCAGCAGCTTGGACTTTGGCGATGAGCAGTTCTTC
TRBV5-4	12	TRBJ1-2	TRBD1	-	CASTGDSYGYTF	TGTGCCAGCACCGGGGACAGCTATGGCTACACCTTC
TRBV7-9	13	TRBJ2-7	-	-	CASSLPSLYEQYF	TGTGCCAGCAGCTTACCGAGTCTCTACGAGCAGTACTTC
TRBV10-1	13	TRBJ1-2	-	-	CASSEKLGRGYTF	TGCGCCAGCAGTGAGAAGTTAGGCCGGGGCTACACCTTC